The 26 T cell receptor beta chains given below trace back to one sample, sequenced in a study of cytomegalovirus exposure and HLA in healthy donors. In the PCR, 60 Vbeta and 13 Jbeta primers were used. This table comes from immunoSEQ multiplex PCR, and its TCRdb copy is limited to in-frame clones, with some not included. The table shows 220,000 or so clones, with 70% to 80% occurring only once. Material for sequencing was PBMCs. The receptors derive from a woman aged 25 to 39 in good health and CMV-seronegative.

The V and J genes are TRBV14 and TRBJ1-2; TRBD1 is a possible D gene (5 bases). V was shortened by 0 bases and J by 8 bases, with 13 bases between the two germline ends. Germline lookup yields CDR1 SGHDN and CDR2 FVKESK. The CDR3 covers 14 residues. CDR3 sequence (DNA): TGTGCCAGCAGCCAAGAAGTTCAGGGCGACGGCTACACCTTC. Translating gives CASSQEVQGDGYTF.

J is TRBJ1-2 and V is TRBV2, with 7 bases identical to TRBD1. The CDR3 covers 15 residues. Germline V CDR1 and CDR2: SNHLY, FYNNEI. J lost 2 bases, V lost 0 bases, and 3 bases had no gene match. The CDR3 DNA is TGTGCCAGCAGTGAAGCGGGACAGAAAAACTATGGCTACACCTTC. Residues: CASSEAGQKNYGYTF.

The genes are TRBV28 and TRBJ1-2; 8 bases are a match to TRBD1. The germline V gene has CDR1 MDHEN and CDR2 SYDVKM. The junction had 8 bases not matched to a gene; V was cut back by 4 bases and J by 4 bases. This CDR3 contains 15 residues. The CDR3 bases are TGTGCCAGCAGTTCGGAAGGACAGGGCGGCTATGGCTACACCTTC. Translated, it gives CASSSEGQGGYGYTF.

The V gene is TRBV5-6, the J gene TRBJ2-7, with 10 bases that match TRBD1. The V segment lost 0 bases and the J segment 7 bases; nucleotides outside the gene matches: 7. CDR1 is SGHDT and CDR2 is YYEEEE in the germline V gene. This CDR3 spans 15 amino acids. DNA for the CDR3: TGTGCCAGCAGCTTGGGGGGACAGGGGCAGGGGGAGCAGTACTTC. Protein sequence: CASSLGGQGQGEQYF.

This clone has a single count. This chain uses TRBV7-6 with TRBJ1-6, with D maybe TRBD1 (5 bases). CDR1 and CDR2 from the germline V gene are SGHVS and FNYEAQ. The CDR3 consists of 14 residues. Trimming shortened V by 5 bases and J by 10 bases, and 15 bases separated the two germline ends. The CDR3 DNA reads as TGTGCCAGCAGCCTCGGACAAGTAGGGTCACCCCTCCACTTT. It codes for CASSLGQVGSPLHF.

CDR3 amino acids: CASSDPGTVQGLNTEAFF. The CDR3 DNA reads TGTGCCAGCAGCGACCCCGGGACAGTCCAGGGGTTGAACACTGAAGCTTTCTTT. The chain has TRBV7-6 and TRBJ1-1; TRBD1 matches at 7 bases. The CDR3 runs 18 residues. Germline V CDR1 and CDR2: SGHVS, FNYEAQ. Unmatched junction bases numbered 15, after V lost 5 bases and J lost 0 bases.

Written as DNA, the CDR3 is TGTGCCAGCAGCTCCCCCGGGGCAGGGGATGAAGCTTTCTTT. Its translation: CASSSPGAGDEAFF. The V and J genes are TRBV7-6 and TRBJ1-1; the D gene is possibly TRBD1 (6 bases). CDR3 size: 14 residues. Germline lookup yields CDR1 SGHVS and CDR2 FNYEAQ. Trimming removed 4 bases at V and 7 bases at J, with 16 bases between. Variable domain in full (rest from reference TRBV7-6 and TRBJ1-1): GAGVSQSPRYKVTKRGQDVALRCDPISGHVSLYWYRQALGQGPEFLTYFNYEAQQDKSGLPNDRFSAERPEGSISTLTIQRTEQRDSAMYRCASSSPGAGDEAFFGQGTRLTVV.

This clone has only one observation. The V and J genes are TRBV7-9 and TRBJ2-7, with TRBD1 as a possible D gene (5 bases). Per germline, CDR1 SEHNR and CDR2 FQNEAQ (reference sequence). This CDR3 has 12 amino acids. V lost 4 bases, J lost 4 bases, and 8 bases lay in between. CDR3 DNA sequence: TGTGCCAGCAGCTCACGACAGTACGAGCAGTACTTC. This translates into CASSSRQYEQYF.

This chain links TRBV29-1 with TRBJ2-5; D may correspond to TRBD1 or TRBD2 (5 bases each). The end of the DNA aligns better with TRBJ2-7, so the J call may be wrong. The CDR3 consists of 12 residues. Germline lookup yields CDR1 SQVTM and CDR2 ANQGSEA. The CDR3 sequence: CSVVLGAYEQYF. In DNA, the CDR3 is TGCAGCGTTGTGTTGGGGGCCTACGAGCAGTACTTC.

The chain recombines TRBV29-1 with TRBJ1-2; D unresolved. The CDR3 covers 17 residues. With 0 bases removed from V and 4 bases from J, the gap between germline ends came to 21 bases. Germline CDR1 is SQVTM and CDR2 is ANQGSEA. The CDR3 reads CSVEEPRLVGKAYGYTF. In nucleotides, the CDR3 is TGCAGCGTTGAAGAACCCCGACTGGTCGGCAAAGCCTATGGCTACACCTTC.

V is TRBV10-2 and J is TRBJ2-3, with 15 nucleotides matching TRBD2. Germline CDR1 is WSHSY and CDR2 is SAAADI. The CDR3 runs to 19 residues. J gave up 5 bases and V 7 bases, and 16 bases lay outside the gene matches. The CDR3 sequence is CASTEYGLAGGVGKDTQYF. The CDR3 DNA follows: TGCGCCAGCACTGAATATGGACTAGCGGGAGGGGTGGGCAAAGATACGCAGTATTTT.

The V and J genes are TRBV4-2 and TRBJ2-7, with 7 bases identical to TRBD2. The CDR3 length is 15 residues. Looked up from germline, CDR1 is LGHNA and CDR2 is YNFKEQ. The ends lost 1 base at V and 2 bases at J; junction bases unmatched: 5. DNA of the CDR3: TGTGCCAGCAGCCAAGGTCTGGGGACTACCTACGAGCAGTACTTC. Translating gives CASSQGLGTTYEQYF.

This clone has only a few counts. CDR3 in DNA: TGTGCCAGTAGTACCCAGGACTACAATGAGCAGTTCTTC. Protein sequence: CASSTQDYNEQFF. The chain links TRBV19 to TRBJ2-1; no clear D. Deletions cut 4 bases from V and 3 bases from J, with 7 bases between. Germline values: CDR1 LNHDA, CDR2 SQIVND (reference sequence). This CDR3 has 13 residues.

The CDR3 nucleotides are TGTGCCACCAGCAGAGAAATACAGGGTACCGGGGAGCTGTTTTTT. Its translation: CATSREIQGTGELFF. The chain links TRBV15 to TRBJ2-2; D might be TRBD1 (6 bases). The CDR3 covers 15 residues. Germline lookup yields CDR1 LNHNV and CDR2 YYDKDF (reference sequence). V shed 0 bases and J shed 5 bases, with 10 bases lying between them. The full variable domain, its missing parts supplied by reference TRBV15 and TRBJ2-2, is DAMVIQNPRYQVTQFGKPVTLSCSQTLNHNVMYWYQQKSSQAPKLLFHYYDKDFNNEADTPDNFQSRRPNTSFCFLDIRSPGLGDTAMYLCATSREIQGTGELFFGEGSRLTVL.

This chain uses TRBV4-1 with TRBJ2-2; perhaps TRBD1 as D (6 bases). The CDR3 loop spans 16 amino acids. The V and J ends lost 4 bases and 6 bases respectively, with 18 bases between them. Germline CDR1 and CDR2: MGHRA and YSYEKL. The chain's CDR3 is CASSPDQQGSSGELFF. CDR3 in DNA: TGCGCCAGCAGCCCAGACCAACAGGGAAGTTCCGGGGAGCTGTTTTTT.

This clone showed up just a few times. The V gene is TRBV12-5, the J gene TRBJ2-5, with TRBD1 matching 7 bases. CDR1 is LGHNT, CDR2 FRNRAP, per germline. Trimming at V came to 2 bases and at J to 1 base, leaving 4 bases not matched to a gene. The CDR3 is 15 residues long. CDR3 coding DNA: TGTGCTAGTGGTTTGACCCGACAGGGCCAAGAGACCCAGTACTTC. Translating gives CASGLTRQGQETQYF.

The chain couples TRBV10-3 to TRBJ2-1; 12 nucleotides match TRBD2. The V segment lost 3 bases and the J segment 0 bases; nucleotides outside the gene matches: 3. The germline CDR1 and CDR2 sequences are ENHRY and SYGVKD. This CDR3 comprises 17 residues. The chain's CDR3 is CAISDLAGGSSYNEQFF. DNA for the CDR3: TGTGCCATCAGTGACCTAGCGGGGGGGAGCTCCTACAATGAGCAGTTCTTC.

The genes are TRBV19 and TRBJ2-5; 7 bases are a match to TRBD2. J was trimmed by 1 base and V by 3 bases; bases with no gene match: 5. The CDR3 covers 15 residues. Germline V gene sequence: CDR1 LNHDA, CDR2 SQIVND (reference sequence). The CDR3 protein is CASSIGGRVQETQYF. DNA for the CDR3: TGTGCCAGTAGTATTGGCGGGAGAGTCCAAGAGACCCAGTACTTC.

This chain links TRBV7-9 with TRBJ1-2; tentative D call: TRBD1 (5 bases). The germline gives CDR1 SEHNR, CDR2 FQNEAQ (reference sequence). Trimming stripped 1 base from V and 2 bases from J, with 14 bases between. CDR3 size: 16 residues. This CDR3 reads CASSLGGDLGNYGYTF. CDR3 sequence (DNA): TGTGCCAGCAGCTTAGGAGGGGACTTAGGGAACTATGGCTACACCTTC.

V is TRBV7-9 and J is TRBJ1-1; D perhaps matches TRBD1 (5 bases). Germline CDR1 reads SEHNR; CDR2 reads FQNEAQ (reference sequence). V lost 3 bases and J lost 1, with 6 bases in between. The CDR3 is 13 residues long. The chain's CDR3 is CASSLDKNTEAFF. Written as DNA, the CDR3 is TGTGCCAGCAGCTTGGACAAGAACACTGAAGCTTTCTTT.

V gene TRBV6-6 combines with J gene TRBJ2-1; tentatively, D is TRBD2 (6 bases). Germline-derived CDR1 and CDR2 are MNHNY and SVGAGI (reference sequence). This CDR3 is 14 amino acids long. Trimming took 5 bases from V and 5 from J, leaving 13 bases between them. In nucleotides, the CDR3 is TGTGCCAGCAGTATCAGTCGGGGGAACAATGAGCAGTTCTTC. It codes for CASSISRGNNEQFF.

The V and J genes are TRBV4-3 and TRBJ1-2, with D hard to call. The germline V gene encodes CDR1 LGHNA and CDR2 YSLEER. Trimming removed 4 bases at V and 6 bases at J, with 9 bases between. This CDR3 region has 12 residues. CDR3 DNA: TGCGCCAGCAGCCCGCTCGGGGATGGCTACACCTTC. Protein sequence: CASSPLGDGYTF.

This sequence joins TRBV29-1 and TRBJ1-1, with D possibly being TRBD1 (6 bases). Trimming cost V 3 bases and J 1 base, with 9 bases left between them. Germline-derived CDR1 and CDR2 are SQVTM and ANQGSEA. This CDR3 is 13 amino acids long. The CDR3 loop reads CSVERDKNTEAFF. In nucleotides, the CDR3 is TGCAGCGTTGAGAGGGACAAGAACACTGAAGCTTTCTTT.

This clone was seen once. J is TRBJ2-1 and V is TRBV4-1; D might be TRBD2 (5 bases). CDR1 and CDR2 from the germline V gene are MGHRA and YSYEKL. Trimming removed 4 bases from V and 12 bases from J, with 13 bases in between. There are 12 residues in the CDR3. CDR3 DNA: TGCGCCAGCAGCCCCCCCCGGGGTAGGCAGTTCTTC. It codes for CASSPPRGRQFF.

This clone was counted a few times. The chain uses TRBV5-5 and TRBJ2-5; D possibly corresponds to TRBD2 (5 bases). The germline V gene encodes CDR1 SGHKS and CDR2 YYEKEE (reference sequence). V lost 5 bases and J lost 2, with 19 bases in between. The CDR3 is 16 residues long. The CDR3 sequence is CASSPPGAVGQETQYF. CDR3 DNA sequence: TGTGCCAGCAGTCCCCCCGGAGCGGTAGGTCAAGAGACCCAGTACTTC.

This chain connects TRBV7-9 to TRBJ2-5; 8 bases match TRBD1. The closer fit of TRBJ2-7 to the DNA end suggests the J call may be wrong. Germline lookup yields CDR1 SEHNR and CDR2 FQNEAQ (reference sequence). The CDR3 runs to 13 residues. The CDR3 DNA follows: TGTGCCAGCAGCGTTGGACAGGGCTACGAGCAGTACTTC. Protein sequence: CASSVGQGYEQYF.